This entry describes one TCR beta chain. A few counts support this clone. Its antigen has not been determined. No base quality information exists; no much larger clone differs at one position. TCRbeta CDR3 regions were amplified from genomic DNA using the immunoSEQ Assay, a bias-controlled multiplex PCR. The original methods were these. Within the assay, amplification of reference gene primers was used to estimate how many nucleated cells each sample contained. Sequence reads were collapsed and filtered to measure the absolute abundance of every unique TCRbeta CDR3 rearrangement. For each sample, productive Simpson clonality was calculated as the square root of Simpson's diversity index over productive rearrangements. TCRdb mirrors the immuneACCESS table, restricted to in-frame sequences. Some clones are absent from its copies; in checked studies, under half trace to an unresolved V gene, and the reason for the others is unknown. The V and J calls and the clone size are those of that table, but D and trimming were determined from the DNA. For this sample the table gives about 230,000 clones, of which roughly 80% were detected only once. In total, the top ten clones hold roughly 7.9% of the sample.

The data originate from a study of blood T cell repertoires in COVID-19 (dated by TCRdb to 2019 to 2021). Study-level background: The collaborator samples originated in the United States, Italy and Spain and spanned the acute and convalescent phases of COVID-19. The material from the prospective study consisted of cDNA or gDNA derived from T cells, B-cell-depleted T cells, or PBMCs. Subjects who had been exposed to COVID-19, were actively infected with it, or had recovered from it provided the deeply sampled blood TCRbeta repertoires that made up the dataset. The repertoires were released in a freely available public database intended as a resource for research on the immune response to SARS-CoV-2. The samples were drawn from two sources: the first 160 participants of the ongoing ImmuneRACE study, and approximately 1,300 subjects contributed by 6 global collaborators. A de-identified subject ID, COVID-19 status, age in years and sex were almost always included in the sample metadata. Where available, HLA class I and class II types were taken from metadata supplied by the sample provider and were not determined by assay-based typing. The paper's findings and limits, for the study overall: The amount of clinical and demographic metadata varied by source and participant and was provided uncurated.

The collaborating institutions used their own protocols to collect whole blood in K2EDTA tubes. For TCRbeta analysis, collaborators shipped samples as frozen whole blood, isolated PBMCs, or DNA extracted from either of those sample types. CDR1 and CDR2 were assigned from the germline V gene as SGHRS and YFSETQ. The CDR3 spans 15 residues, from the cysteine through the phenylalanine. Of all the DNA, just the CDR3 is kept, 45 bases in frame from base 1. Trimming removed 4 bases from V and 5 bases from J, leaving 16 bases between the germline ends. Sequencing was done on a sample of peripheral blood. This sequence uses TRBV5-1 and TRBJ2-1; the D segment could be TRBD1, given 8 matching bases. The sequence came from a woman at least 80 years old with acute or convalescent COVID-19. This receptor has the CDR3 CASSNGQGGHNEQFF. The sequenced DNA is TGCGCCAGCAGCAATGGACAGGGAGGGCACAATGAGCAGTTCTTC.